The 24 T cell receptor beta chains in this list originate from one sample, sequenced in a study of T cells in Graves' hyperthyroidism and ophthalmopathy. Amplified TCR beta CDR3 regions came from RNA transcripts. The primer set for the first-round RT-PCR of the TCR CDR3 was HTBI. One entry per CDR3 protein, called by TCRdb with MiXCR from the multiplex PCR reads. The table has about 420,000 distinct CDR3 sequences, 15% to 18% seen once. The specimen was blood. These receptors came from a woman aged 18-29 years with Graves' hyperthyroidism.

This clonotype was seen only a few times. Just one base apart from a much larger clone, this may be a read error. The chain recombines TRBV9 with TRBJ2-7; 7 nucleotides agree with TRBD2. Germline V gene sequence: CDR1 SGDLS, CDR2 YYNGEE. J gave up 0 bases and V 4 bases, and 7 bases lay outside the gene matches. The CDR3 loop spans 15 amino acids. CDR3 DNA: TGTGCCAGCAGCCCCTGGGGGGGGATCTCCTACGAGCAGTACTTC. It specifies CASSPWGGISYEQYF.

In its sample, this clonotype was seen many times. This rearrangement joins TRBV20-1 to TRBJ2-1; maybe TRBD2 (6 bases). Germline V gene lookup returns CDR1 DFQATT and CDR2 SNEGSKA (reference sequence). V shed 3 bases and J shed 7 bases, with 16 bases lying between them. CDR3 length: 14 amino acids. This CDR3 reads CSAREGSGENEQFF. The CDR3 nucleotides are TGCAGTGCTAGGGAGGGGTCGGGGGAGAATGAGCAGTTCTTC.

This clonotype has only a few counts. The rearrangement joins TRBV2 to TRBJ1-5; D may be TRBD1 (5 bases). The CDR3 is made up of 13 amino acids. Trimming stripped 7 bases from V and 1 base from J, with 8 bases between. Per germline, CDR1 SNHLY and CDR2 FYNNEI. CDR3 loop: CASKNRSNQPQHF. CDR3 in DNA: TGTGCCAGCAAGAACAGGAGCAATCAGCCCCAGCATTTT.

This clonotype showed up just a few times. The J gene is TRBJ1-3, the V gene TRBV29-1, with TRBD1 as a possible D gene (5 bases). The V gene lost 6 bases and the J gene lost 4 bases, with 16 bases spanning the gap. The CDR3 is 14 residues long. CDR1 SQVTM and CDR2 ANQGSEA come from the germline V gene. The CDR3 nucleotides read TGCAGCGTGGATCAGGGTCCGAACGGAAACACCATATATTTT. Its protein is CSVDQGPNGNTIYF.

This clonotype has more than one count but fewer than ten. The chain employs TRBV20-1 and TRBJ2-4; a weak D match, TRBD2 (7 bases). Germline V gene data show CDR1 as DFQATT and CDR2 as SNEGSKA (reference sequence). The CDR3 covers 14 residues. V gave up 5 bases and J gave up 6 bases, with 17 bases separating them. The CDR3 is CSAGGVGGPNIQYF. The CDR3, as DNA: TGCAGTGCTGGAGGGGTGGGGGGGCCAAACATTCAGTACTTC.

The chain uses TRBV13 and TRBJ2-3, with D hard to call. Germline CDR1 PRHDT, CDR2 FYEKMQ (reference sequence). The CDR3 covers 14 residues. V lost 5 bases and J lost 2, with 11 bases in between. CDR3: CASSAPYATDTQYF. CDR3 DNA: TGTGCCAGCAGCGCCCCCTACGCCACAGATACGCAGTATTTT.

The J gene is TRBJ2-4, the V gene TRBV6-1; 13 bases fit TRBD2. Germline CDR1 and CDR2: MNHNS and SASEGT. V gave up 11 bases and J gave up 8 bases; unmatched junction bases: 21. This CDR3 region has 18 residues. The CDR3 DNA is TGTGCCTCGCGAGGGGGACTAGCGGGACTTAAGAGGTCGGACATTCAGTACTTC. Amino acids: CASRGGLAGLKRSDIQYF.

This clonotype occurred a few times. The chain links TRBV18 to TRBJ1-4; D may be TRBD1 (5 bases). The V gene's germline CDR1 is KGHSH and CDR2 LQKENI. The CDR3 sequence is 15 residues long. V lost 1 base and J lost 3, with 9 bases in between. The CDR3 bases are TGTGCCAGCTCACCACGAGGGACCTCTAATGAAAAACTGTTTTTT. The encoded protein is CASSPRGTSNEKLFF. Filled out from reference TRBV18 and TRBJ1-4, the complete variable domain reads NAGVMQNPRHLVRRRGQEARLRCSPMKGHSHVYWYRQLPEEGLKFMVYLQKENIIDESGMPKERFSAEFPKEGPSILRIQQVVRGDSAAYFCASSPRGTSNEKLFFGSGTQLSVL.

As concerns this clonotype: A much bigger clone sits one base away, suggesting this may be a read error. J is TRBJ2-7 and V is TRBV28; D remains ambiguous. This CDR3 has 12 amino acids. The germline gives CDR1 MDHEN, CDR2 SYDVKM. CDR3 region: CACSLSSLEQYF. CDR3 in DNA: TGTGCCTGCAGTTTATCATCGCTAGAGCAGTACTTC. Full variable domain (missing parts from reference TRBV28 and TRBJ2-7): DVKVTQSSRYLVKRTGEKVFLECVQDMDHENMFWYRQDPGLGLRLIYFSYDVKMKEKGDIPEGYSVSREKKERFSLILESASTNQTSMYLCACSLSSLEQYFGPGTRLTVT.

This clonotype was observed many times. The V call is TRBV29-1, the J call TRBJ2-3; tentatively, D is TRBD2 (5 bases). This CDR3 has 14 residues. CDR1 and CDR2 from the germline V gene are SQVTM and ANQGSEA. Trimming cost V 0 bases and J 1 base, with 8 bases left between them. In nucleotides, the CDR3 is TGCAGCGTTGAAGATATACTAGGCACAGATACGCAGTATTTT. This sequence encodes CSVEDILGTDTQYF.

V is TRBV5-8 and J is TRBJ2-4; D not certain. V lost 0 bases to trimming and J lost 9 bases, with 10 bases between them. The CDR3 covers 13 residues. Looked up from germline, CDR1 is SGHTS and CDR2 is YDEGEE. The CDR3 loop is CASSLDDGGIQYF. CDR3 in DNA: TGTGCCAGCAGCTTGGACGATGGCGGCATTCAGTACTTC.

A few counts support this clonotype. The chain joins TRBV10-3 to TRBJ2-7; D might be TRBD2 (5 bases). CDR1 and CDR2 (germline): ENHRY, SYGVKD. With 4 bases removed from V and 2 bases from J, the gap between germline ends came to 9 bases. The CDR3 loop spans 13 amino acids. The CDR3, as DNA: TGTGCCATCAGTGTATACGGGACCTACGAGCAGTACTTC. This gives the protein CAISVYGTYEQYF.

This clonotype occurred a few times. The chain links TRBV12-3 or TRBV12-4 to TRBJ2-1; 7 bases are a match to TRBD1. This CDR3 has 14 residues. The junction had 6 bases not matched to a gene; V was cut back by 6 bases and J by 4 bases. The CDR3 DNA reads TGTGCCAGCAGAACCGGGACAGAGTACAATGAGCAGTTCTTC. The encoded protein is CASRTGTEYNEQFF.

This sequence joins TRBV7-2 and TRBJ2-1; the D is unclear. CDR3 size: 15 residues. Germline CDR1 reads SGHTA; CDR2 reads FQGNSA. V gave up 5 bases and J gave up 8 bases, with 19 bases separating them. The CDR3 DNA sequence: TGTGCCAGCAGCCCCCGCGACCAACCTCTCGATGAGCAGTTCTTC. It specifies CASSPRDQPLDEQFF. Filled out from reference TRBV7-2 and TRBJ2-1, the complete variable domain reads GAGVSQSPSNKVTEKGKDVELRCDPISGHTALYWYRQSLGQGLEFLIYFQGNSAPDKSGLPSDRFSAERTGGSVSTLTIQRTQQEDSAVYLCASSPRDQPLDEQFFGPGTRLTVL.

The chain uses TRBV29-1 and TRBJ2-5; the match to TRBD2 covers 9 bases. V shed 1 base, J shed 6 bases, and the junction held 3 bases outside the gene matches. The CDR3 is 13 amino acids. From germline, CDR1 is SQVTM and CDR2 ANQGSEA. This CDR3 is CSVEGGTSQTQYF. CDR3 nucleotide sequence: TGCAGCGTTGAAGGGGGGACTAGCCAGACCCAGTACTTC.

This clonotype was seen at least ten times. The chain links TRBV24-1 to TRBJ1-1; unclear D gene. This CDR3 is 11 amino acids long. V lost 9 bases, J lost 4 bases, and 8 bases lay in between. Germline CDR1 is KGHDR and CDR2 is SFDVKD. The CDR3 DNA sequence: TGTGCCACCTCCTCGGGCACTGAAGCTTTCTTT. Protein sequence: CATSSGTEAFF.

This clonotype was observed many times. V and J are TRBV7-9 and TRBJ2-2; possibly TRBD1 for D (6 bases). V shed 5 bases and J shed 2 bases, with 18 bases lying between them. CDR3 length: 17 amino acids. The germline V gene encodes CDR1 SEHNR and CDR2 FQNEAQ (reference sequence). CDR3 sequence: CASSIRQELPNTGELFF. The DNA for the CDR3 is TGTGCCAGCAGCATTCGACAGGAACTACCCAACACCGGGGAGCTGTTTTTT.

The table lists this clonotype with a few counts. The V call is TRBV12-3 or TRBV12-4, the J call TRBJ2-6; no reliable D call. V was pared by 3 bases and J by 5 bases, with 5 bases between. The CDR3 consists of 13 residues. CDR3 in amino acids: CASSFDWANVLTF. The CDR3 region has the DNA TGTGCCAGCAGTTTTGACTGGGCCAACGTCCTGACTTTC.

The chain joins TRBV5-1 to TRBJ2-7; D uncertain. Trimming took 4 bases from V and 2 from J, leaving 7 bases between them. Looked up from germline, CDR1 is SGHRS and CDR2 is YFSETQ. CDR3 size: 12 residues. The CDR3 coding sequence is TGCGCCAGCAGCCGACCCGCCTACGAGCAGTACTTC. Protein product: CASSRPAYEQYF.

This clonotype occurred many times. This chain connects TRBV6-6 to TRBJ1-1; D unclear. The germline V gene encodes CDR1 MNHNY and CDR2 SVGAGI (reference sequence). The CDR3 sequence is 14 residues long. Trimming pared 2 bases from V and 5 bases from J, leaving 12 bases between. The CDR3 DNA follows: TGTGCCAGCAGTTACACGACCCCGGAAACTGAAGCTTTCTTT. Residues: CASSYTTPETEAFF.

This sequence joins TRBV24-1 and TRBJ2-1; D is undetermined. CDR3 length: 13 residues. The germline V and J ends were trimmed by 4 bases and 7 bases, with 10 bases remaining between them. Germline-derived CDR1 and CDR2 are KGHDR and SFDVKD. The CDR3 protein is CATSDHHGNEQFF. The CDR3, as DNA: TGTGCCACCAGTGACCATCATGGGAATGAGCAGTTCTTC.

This clonotype was recorded at least ten times. The rearrangement joins TRBV15 to TRBJ2-7; 9 nucleotides align to TRBD1. The CDR3 loop spans 16 amino acids. Germline CDR1 LNHNV, CDR2 YYDKDF (reference sequence). V gave up 8 bases and J gave up 2 bases; unmatched junction bases: 13. The CDR3 reads CATRTRQGTGPYEQYF. The CDR3 DNA sequence: TGTGCCACCCGGACCCGACAGGGGACAGGGCCCTACGAGCAGTACTTC.

V usage is TRBV19 and J usage is TRBJ1-2; TRBD1 is a possible D gene (5 bases). CDR3 length equals 15 residues. Trimming removed 3 bases at V and 4 bases at J, with 15 bases between. Germline CDR1 and CDR2: LNHDA and SQIVND (reference sequence). In nucleotides, the CDR3 is TGTGCCAGTAGTATTTGGGCCAGGGAGACCTATGGCTACACCTTC. This sequence encodes CASSIWARETYGYTF.

This clonotype was recorded many times. The rearrangement links TRBV28 to TRBJ2-3; D unclear. V lost 4 bases, J lost 2 bases, and 4 bases lay in between. The CDR3 consists of 12 residues. The germline gives CDR1 MDHEN, CDR2 SYDVKM. The CDR3 coding sequence is TGTGCCAGCAGTTCCTACACAGATACGCAGTATTTT. Translation gives CASSSYTDTQYF.